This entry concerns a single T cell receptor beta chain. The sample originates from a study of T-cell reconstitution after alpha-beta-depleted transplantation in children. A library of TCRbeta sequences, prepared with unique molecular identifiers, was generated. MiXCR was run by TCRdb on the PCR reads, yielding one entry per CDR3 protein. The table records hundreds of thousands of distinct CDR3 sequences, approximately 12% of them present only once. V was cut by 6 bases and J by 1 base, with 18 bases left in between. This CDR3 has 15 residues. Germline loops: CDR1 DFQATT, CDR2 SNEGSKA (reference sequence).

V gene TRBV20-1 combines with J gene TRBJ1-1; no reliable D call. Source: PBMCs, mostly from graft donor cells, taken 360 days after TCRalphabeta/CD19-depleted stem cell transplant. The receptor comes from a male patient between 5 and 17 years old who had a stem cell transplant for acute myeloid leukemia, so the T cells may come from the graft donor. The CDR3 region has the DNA TGCAGTGCCGCACGGCCGGGCCTCAGGAACACTGAAGCTTTCTTT. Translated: CSAARPGLRNTEAFF.